The 15 T cell receptor beta chains below come from one sample, sequenced in a study of shared clonotypes between healthy human individuals (dated by TCRdb to 2019 to 2021). To prepare the library, the immunoSEQ multiplex PCR assay was applied. Not all clones reach the TCRdb copy of this immuneACCESS table, which keeps in-frame sequences only. Checked studies attribute under half of the gap to unresolved V genes and leave the rest unexplained. Recorded for this sample are roughly 2 million clones; approximately 95% of them occurred a single time. Under 0.15% of the sample is taken by the ten largest. The sequenced material came from naive CD4+ T cells sorted from blood. The cell subset or site label on this specimen signifies: CD45RA+ positively selected. Receptors originate from a man between 18 and 29 years old in good health.

The rearrangement joins TRBV15 to TRBJ1-3; a possible D gene is TRBD1 (5 bases). Trimming stripped 0 bases from V and 0 bases from J, with 12 bases between. The CDR3 consists of 17 residues. The germline V gene has CDR1 LNHNV and CDR2 YYDKDF (reference sequence). The CDR3 nucleotides read TGTGCCACCAGCAGAGAAATGGGGACTAGCTCTGGAAACACCATATATTTT. Residues: CATSREMGTSSGNTIYF.

On this clone itself: In the same sample, other DNA sequences code for this CDR3. The genes are TRBV18 and TRBJ1-1; D remains unclear. CDR1 and CDR2 (germline): KGHSH, LQKENI. There are 14 residues in the CDR3. V was shortened by 0 bases and J by 1 base, with 6 bases between the two germline ends. The CDR3 sequence: CASSPPPANTEAFF. CDR3 DNA: TGTGCCAGCTCACCACCGCCGGCGAACACTGAAGCTTTCTTT. The full variable domain, with the rest looked up from reference TRBV18 and TRBJ1-1, is NAGVMQNPRHLVRRRGQEARLRCSPMKGHSHVYWYRQLPEEGLKFMVYLQKENIIDESGMPKERFSAEFPKEGPSILRIQQVVRGDSAAYFCASSPPPANTEAFFGQGTRLTVV.

For the CDR3, the DNA is TGCGCCAGCAGCCGAGGGGGAGAGACCCAGTACTTC. It is translated as CASSRGGETQYF. The V gene is TRBV5-1, the J gene TRBJ2-5, with D possibly TRBD1 on 6 matching bases. Germline V gives CDR1 SGHRS, CDR2 YFSETQ. V lost 4 bases, J lost 4 bases, and 8 bases lay in between. The CDR3 spans 12 residues.

The CDR3 coding sequence is TGTGCCAGCTCACCAGACGGGAGCTCCTATAATTCACCCCTCCACTTT. It translates to CASSPDGSSYNSPLHF. This rearrangement joins TRBV18 to TRBJ1-6; unclear D gene. Between the trimmed V and J ends, which lost 2 bases and 0 bases, there was a span of 8 bases. The CDR3 length is 16 residues. Looked up from germline, CDR1 is KGHSH and CDR2 is LQKENI.

This chain uses TRBV6-5 with TRBJ1-6; a weak D match, TRBD1 (6 bases). Germline CDR1 and CDR2: MNHEY and SVGAGI. The CDR3 is made up of 16 amino acids. Trimming stripped 0 bases from V and 6 bases from J, with 12 bases between. This CDR3 is CASSYSRGAGNSPLHF. The DNA for the CDR3 is TGTGCCAGCAGTTACTCGAGGGGGGCCGGTAATTCACCCCTCCACTTT.

J is TRBJ2-2 and V is TRBV11-2, with 8 bases identical to TRBD1. The CDR3 is made up of 14 amino acids. CDR1 SGHAT and CDR2 FQNNGV come from the germline V gene. With V trimmed by 7 bases and J by 3 bases, 4 bases remained unmatched. As DNA, the CDR3 is TGTGCCAGCAACGGACAGGGCTACACCGGGGAGCTGTTTTTT. It codes for CASNGQGYTGELFF.

The chain has TRBV7-3 and TRBJ2-2, with 8 positions matching TRBD1. V shed 5 bases, J shed 1 base, and the junction held 6 bases outside the gene matches. Per germline, CDR1 SGHTA and CDR2 FQGTGA. This CDR3 is built from 16 residues. The CDR3 coding sequence is TGTGCCAGCAGCGTATCGGACAGGGTGAACACCGGGGAGCTGTTTTTT. Protein: CASSVSDRVNTGELFF.

The J gene is TRBJ2-7, the V gene TRBV30; the D gene is possibly TRBD1 (5 bases). The CDR3 totals 14 residues. V lost 0 bases and J lost 5, with 14 bases in between. CDR1 and CDR2 (germline): GTSNPN, SVGIG (reference sequence). The CDR3 region is CAWSVAGWDDEQYF. CDR3 coding DNA: TGTGCCTGGAGTGTGGCAGGGTGGGATGACGAGCAGTACTTC. Full variable domain (missing parts from reference TRBV30 and TRBJ2-7): SQTIHQWPATLVQPVGSPLSLECTVEGTSNPNLYWYRQAAGRGLQLLFYSVGIGQISSEVPQNLSASRPQDRQFILSSKKLLLSDSGFYLCAWSVAGWDDEQYFGPGTRLTVT.

The J gene is TRBJ2-2, the V gene TRBV13; D is uncertain. This CDR3 spans 15 amino acids. Deletions cut 6 bases from V and 6 bases from J, with 17 bases between. Germline lookup yields CDR1 PRHDT and CDR2 FYEKMQ (reference sequence). The CDR3 sequence is CASSQERRSAGELFF. The CDR3 DNA is TGTGCCAGCAGTCAGGAGAGGAGATCCGCCGGGGAGCTGTTTTTT.

The rearrangement uses TRBV5-6 and TRBJ2-1, with 8 positions matching TRBD2. The CDR3 sequence is 15 residues long. The V gene end was trimmed by 2 bases and the J gene end by 4 bases; junction bases not matched to a gene: 5. Per germline, CDR1 SGHDT and CDR2 YYEEEE. CDR3 amino acids: CASSFLAGLYNEQFF. The DNA of the CDR3 is TGTGCCAGCAGCTTTCTAGCGGGTCTATACAATGAGCAGTTCTTC.

A remark on this clone: A read error may account for a junction end that differs from germline. This chain links TRBV29-1 with TRBJ2-7, with a weak D call TRBD1 (5 bases). The CDR3 totals 12 residues. Germline-derived CDR1 and CDR2 are SQVTM and ANQGSEA. CDR3 nucleotides: TGCAGCGTTCAAGAGGACATTTACGAGCAGTACTTC. As protein: CSVQEDIYEQYF.

The chain joins TRBV6-1 to TRBJ2-1, with TRBD2 matching 11 bases. The germline gives CDR1 MNHNS, CDR2 SASEGT. CDR3 length: 15 residues. V shed 8 bases and J 3 bases; nucleotides not matched to a gene: 6. CDR3 nucleotide sequence: TGTGCCAGCGATACCGGGACTAGCGGCTACAATGAGCAGTTCTTC. It yields the protein CASDTGTSGYNEQFF.

To note about this clone: The same CDR3 can be traced to other DNA sequences in this sample. This chain connects TRBV18 to TRBJ2-7; perhaps TRBD1 as D (5 bases). Germline loops: CDR1 KGHSH, CDR2 LQKENI. The V end lost 3 bases, the J end lost 0 bases, and 9 bases lay between the germline ends. The CDR3 runs to 14 residues. CDR3 amino acids: CASSPRTSSYEQYF. The CDR3 DNA sequence: TGTGCCAGCTCACCTCGGACATCCTCCTACGAGCAGTACTTC. The complete variable domain, with remaining parts taken from reference TRBV18 and TRBJ2-7, reads NAGVMQNPRHLVRRRGQEARLRCSPMKGHSHVYWYRQLPEEGLKFMVYLQKENIIDESGMPKERFSAEFPKEGPSILRIQQVVRGDSAAYFCASSPRTSSYEQYFGPGTRLTVT.

This chain joins TRBV27 and TRBJ2-7; D could derive from TRBD1 or TRBD2 (7 bases each). Between the trimmed V and J ends, which lost 5 bases and 6 bases, there was a span of 20 bases. The CDR3 contains 15 residues. Germline CDR1 is MNHEY and CDR2 is SMNVEV (reference sequence). DNA for the CDR3: TGTGCCAGCAGTCCAACCTTCAGGGGGGGCGGCGAGCAGTACTTC. Amino acids: CASSPTFRGGGEQYF.

The DNA for the CDR3 is TGTGCCAGCCACCAACCCGGGAAGCTATATGGCTACACCTTC. This codes for CASHQPGKLYGYTF. This rearrangement joins TRBV28 to TRBJ1-2; D not resolved. V was cut by 8 bases and J by 5 bases, with 18 bases left in between. CDR1 is MDHEN and CDR2 is SYDVKM in the germline V gene. The CDR3 extends over 14 amino acids.